This T cell receptor (beta chain) came from a study of cytomegalovirus exposure and HLA in healthy donors. Broader study findings: Certain indistinguishable V segments, among them TRBV6-2 and TRBV6-3, were excluded. Across donors, presence/absence analyses took sequencing depth to be roughly uniform.

The PCR ran on 60 Vbeta and 13 Jbeta primers. Profiled with immunoSEQ multiplex PCR; TCRdb holds only in-frame clones, not every one. This sample's clone table lists 200,000 to 250,000 clones. The CDR3 is 15 amino acids. Trimming shortened V by 3 bases and J by 2 bases, and 14 bases separated the two germline ends. Per germline, CDR1 SQVTM and CDR2 ANQGSEA. In regard to this clone: What it binds is unknown.

Sequencing used PBMCs. The V call is TRBV29-1, the J call TRBJ2-1; D is ambiguous. This clonotype was sampled from a girl aged 2-10 years in good health and CMV-seropositive. DNA for the CDR3: TGCAGCGTTGATGATGGGCAGAGTCCCTACAATGAGCAGTTCTTC. Translation: CSVDDGQSPYNEQFF.